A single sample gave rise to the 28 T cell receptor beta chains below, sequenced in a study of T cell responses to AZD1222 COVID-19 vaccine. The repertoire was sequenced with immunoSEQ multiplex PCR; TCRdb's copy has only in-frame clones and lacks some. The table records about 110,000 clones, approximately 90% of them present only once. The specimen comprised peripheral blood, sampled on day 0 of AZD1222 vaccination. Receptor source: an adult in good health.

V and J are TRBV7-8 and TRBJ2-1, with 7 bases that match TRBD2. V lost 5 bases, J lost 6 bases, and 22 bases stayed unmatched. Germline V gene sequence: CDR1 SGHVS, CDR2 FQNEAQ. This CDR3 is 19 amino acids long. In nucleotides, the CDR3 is TGTGCCAGCAGCCCGGAGCGGGGTAATGGGGTTACGGGTGGCAATGAGCAGTTCTTC. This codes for CASSPERGNGVTGGNEQFF.

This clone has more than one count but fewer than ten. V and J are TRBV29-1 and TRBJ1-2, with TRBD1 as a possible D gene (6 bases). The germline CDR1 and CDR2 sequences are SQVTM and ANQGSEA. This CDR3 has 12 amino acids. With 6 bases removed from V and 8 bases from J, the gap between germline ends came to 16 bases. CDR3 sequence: CSVPKPGGGYTF. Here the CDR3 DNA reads TGCAGCGTACCCAAACCCGGGGGCGGCTACACCTTC.

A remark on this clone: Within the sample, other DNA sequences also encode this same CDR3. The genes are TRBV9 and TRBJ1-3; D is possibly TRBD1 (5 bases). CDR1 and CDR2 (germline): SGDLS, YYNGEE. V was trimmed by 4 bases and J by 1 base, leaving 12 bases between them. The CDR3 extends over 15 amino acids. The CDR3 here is CASSLTGSSGNTIYF. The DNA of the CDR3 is TGTGCCAGCAGCCTTACAGGTTCATCTGGAAACACCATATATTTT.

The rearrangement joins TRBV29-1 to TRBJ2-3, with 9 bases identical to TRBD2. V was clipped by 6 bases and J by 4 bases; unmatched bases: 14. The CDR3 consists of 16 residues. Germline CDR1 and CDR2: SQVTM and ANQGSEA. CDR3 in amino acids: CSVGGSLTSGADTQYF. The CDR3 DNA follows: TGCAGCGTAGGGGGTTCCTTGACTAGCGGCGCAGATACGCAGTATTTT.

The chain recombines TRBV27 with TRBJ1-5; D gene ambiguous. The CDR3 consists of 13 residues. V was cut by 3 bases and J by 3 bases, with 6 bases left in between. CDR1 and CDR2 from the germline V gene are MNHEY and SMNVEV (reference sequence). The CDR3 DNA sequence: TGTGCCAGCAGTTTTCAGGCCAATCAGCCCCAGCATTTT. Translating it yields CASSFQANQPQHF.

DNA for the CDR3: TGTGCCAGCAGCCAAGATACGGGACGGAACTATGGCTACACCTTC. It encodes CASSQDTGRNYGYTF. This chain connects TRBV4-2 to TRBJ1-2, with D possibly TRBD1 on 5 matching bases. Trimming left V 0 bases short and J 2 bases short, with 10 bases between. CDR3 length: 15 amino acids. CDR1 LGHNA and CDR2 YNFKEQ come from the germline V gene.

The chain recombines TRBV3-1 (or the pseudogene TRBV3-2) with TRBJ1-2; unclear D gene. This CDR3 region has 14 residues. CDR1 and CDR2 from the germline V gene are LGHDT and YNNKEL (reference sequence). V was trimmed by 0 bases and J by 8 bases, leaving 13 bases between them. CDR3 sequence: CASSQDPGWRGYTF. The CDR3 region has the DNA TGTGCCAGCAGCCAAGATCCGGGGTGGAGAGGCTACACCTTC.

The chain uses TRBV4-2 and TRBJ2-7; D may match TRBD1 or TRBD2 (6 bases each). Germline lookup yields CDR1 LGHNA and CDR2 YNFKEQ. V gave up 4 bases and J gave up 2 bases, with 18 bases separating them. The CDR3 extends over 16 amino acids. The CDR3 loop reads CASSPHGGPGTYEQYF. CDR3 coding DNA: TGTGCCAGCAGCCCCCACGGGGGCCCGGGAACCTACGAGCAGTACTTC.

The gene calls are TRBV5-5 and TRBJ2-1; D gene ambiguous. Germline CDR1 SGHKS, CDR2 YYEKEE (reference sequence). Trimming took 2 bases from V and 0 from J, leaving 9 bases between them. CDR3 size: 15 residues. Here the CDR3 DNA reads TGTGCCAGCAGCTTTGGCCCAAGCTCCTACAATGAGCAGTTCTTC. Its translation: CASSFGPSSYNEQFF.

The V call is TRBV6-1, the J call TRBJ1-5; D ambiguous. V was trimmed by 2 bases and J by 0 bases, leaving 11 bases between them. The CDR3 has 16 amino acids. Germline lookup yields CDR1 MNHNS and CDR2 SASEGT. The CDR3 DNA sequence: TGTGCCAGCAGTGAATATCCAGGATATAGCAATCAGCCCCAGCATTTT. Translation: CASSEYPGYSNQPQHF.

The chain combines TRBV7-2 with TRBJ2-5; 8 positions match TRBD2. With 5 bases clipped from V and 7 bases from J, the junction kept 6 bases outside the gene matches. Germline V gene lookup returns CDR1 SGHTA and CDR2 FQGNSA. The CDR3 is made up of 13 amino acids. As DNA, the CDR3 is TGTGCCAGCAGCCGGGGGGGCACGGGGACCCAGTACTTC. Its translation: CASSRGGTGTQYF.

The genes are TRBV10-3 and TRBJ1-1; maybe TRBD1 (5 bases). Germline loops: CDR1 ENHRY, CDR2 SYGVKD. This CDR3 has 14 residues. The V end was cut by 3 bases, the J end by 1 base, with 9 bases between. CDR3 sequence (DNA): TGTGCCATCAGTGATCCCGGGGGGAACACTGAAGCTTTCTTT. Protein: CAISDPGGNTEAFF.

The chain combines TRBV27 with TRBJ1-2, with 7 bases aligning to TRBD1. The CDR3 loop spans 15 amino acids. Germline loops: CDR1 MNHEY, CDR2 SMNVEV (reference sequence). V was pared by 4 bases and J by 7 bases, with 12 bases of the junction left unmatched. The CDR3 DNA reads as TGTGCCAGCAGTTCCGACCGGGACAGCTCTCTTGGCTACACCTTC. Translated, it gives CASSSDRDSSLGYTF.

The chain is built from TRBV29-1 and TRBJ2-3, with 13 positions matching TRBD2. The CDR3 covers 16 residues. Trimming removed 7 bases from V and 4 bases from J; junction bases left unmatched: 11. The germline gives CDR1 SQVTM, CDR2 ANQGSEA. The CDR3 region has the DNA TGCAGCGCTGTACTAGCGGGGGGGGCCAGGTCAGATACGCAGTATTTT. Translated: CSAVLAGGARSDTQYF.

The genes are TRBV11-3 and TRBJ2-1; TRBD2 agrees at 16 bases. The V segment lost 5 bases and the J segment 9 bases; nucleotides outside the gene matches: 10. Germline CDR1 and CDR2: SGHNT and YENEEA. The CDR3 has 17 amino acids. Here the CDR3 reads CASSLGTSGREVTEQFF. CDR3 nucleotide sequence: TGTGCCAGCAGCCTCGGGACTAGCGGGAGGGAGGTTACTGAGCAGTTCTTC.

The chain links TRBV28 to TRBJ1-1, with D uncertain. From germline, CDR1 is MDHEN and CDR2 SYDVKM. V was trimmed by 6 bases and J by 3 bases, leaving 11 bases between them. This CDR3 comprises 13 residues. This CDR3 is CASSVRPDTEAFF. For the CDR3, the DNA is TGTGCCAGCAGCGTACGACCGGACACTGAAGCTTTCTTT.

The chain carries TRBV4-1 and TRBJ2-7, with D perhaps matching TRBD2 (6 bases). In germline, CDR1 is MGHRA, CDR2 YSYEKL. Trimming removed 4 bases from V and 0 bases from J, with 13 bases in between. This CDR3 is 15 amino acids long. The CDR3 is CASSPAAGGSYEQYF. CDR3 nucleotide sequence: TGCGCCAGCAGCCCCGCGGCCGGGGGCTCCTACGAGCAGTACTTC.

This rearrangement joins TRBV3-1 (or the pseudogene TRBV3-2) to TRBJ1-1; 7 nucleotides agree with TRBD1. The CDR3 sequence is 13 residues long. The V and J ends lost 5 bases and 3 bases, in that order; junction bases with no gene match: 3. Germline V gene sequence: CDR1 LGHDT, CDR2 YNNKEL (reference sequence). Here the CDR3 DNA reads TGTGCCAGCAGCACACAGGGGTACACTGAAGCTTTCTTT. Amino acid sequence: CASSTQGYTEAFF.

CDR3 in DNA: TGTGCCACCAGCTGGCCGGGGGGGCATAACACCGGGGAGCTGTTTTTT. The encoded protein is CATSWPGGHNTGELFF. This chain joins TRBV15 and TRBJ2-2, with TRBD2 identical over 8 bases. This CDR3 region has 16 residues. V shed 5 bases and J 2 bases; nucleotides not matched to a gene: 7. Germline lookup yields CDR1 LNHNV and CDR2 YYDKDF (reference sequence).

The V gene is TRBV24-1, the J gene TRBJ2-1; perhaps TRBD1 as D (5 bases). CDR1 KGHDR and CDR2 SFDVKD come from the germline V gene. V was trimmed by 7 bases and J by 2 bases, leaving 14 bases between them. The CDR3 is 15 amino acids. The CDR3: CATSAVGRTYNEQFF. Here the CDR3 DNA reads TGTGCCACCAGCGCGGTGGGGCGGACCTACAATGAGCAGTTCTTC.

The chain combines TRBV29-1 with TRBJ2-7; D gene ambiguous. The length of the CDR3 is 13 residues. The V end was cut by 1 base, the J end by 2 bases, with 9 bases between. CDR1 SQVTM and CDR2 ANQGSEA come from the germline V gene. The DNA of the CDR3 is TGCAGCGTTGAAGTTGTGCAAACCTACGAGCAGTACTTC. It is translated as CSVEVVQTYEQYF.

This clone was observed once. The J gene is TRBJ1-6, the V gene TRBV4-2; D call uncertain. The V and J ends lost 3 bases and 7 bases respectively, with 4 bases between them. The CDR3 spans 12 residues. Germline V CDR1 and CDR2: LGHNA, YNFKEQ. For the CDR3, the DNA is TGTGCCAGCAGCCAGCAGAATTCACCCCTCCACTTT. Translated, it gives CASSQQNSPLHF.

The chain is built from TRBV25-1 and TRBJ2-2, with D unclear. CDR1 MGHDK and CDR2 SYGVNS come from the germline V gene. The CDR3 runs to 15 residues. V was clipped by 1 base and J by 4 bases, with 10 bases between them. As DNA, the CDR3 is TGTGCCAGCAGTGAATCCGGGTTTGGCACCGGGGAGCTGTTTTTT. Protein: CASSESGFGTGELFF.

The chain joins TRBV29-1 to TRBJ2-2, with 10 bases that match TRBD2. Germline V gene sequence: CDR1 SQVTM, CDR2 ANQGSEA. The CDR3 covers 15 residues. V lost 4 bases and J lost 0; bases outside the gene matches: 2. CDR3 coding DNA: TGCAGCGTTGGGGGGACTAGCGCGAACACCGGGGAGCTGTTTTTT. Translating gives CSVGGTSANTGELFF.

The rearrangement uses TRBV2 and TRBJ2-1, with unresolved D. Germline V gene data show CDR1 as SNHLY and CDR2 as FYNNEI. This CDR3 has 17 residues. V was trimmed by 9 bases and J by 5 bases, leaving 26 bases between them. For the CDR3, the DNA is TGTGCCAGGATGGGTCATAAGGGCCTCAACGTTGACAATGAGCAGTTCTTC. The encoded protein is CARMGHKGLNVDNEQFF.

For the CDR3, the DNA is TGTGCCAGCAGCCAGGCCGAACAGGGTGTAAACTATGGCTACACCTTC. It is translated as CASSQAEQGVNYGYTF. The chain uses TRBV11-1 and TRBJ1-2; TRBD1 is a possible D gene (6 bases). V gave up 5 bases and J gave up 2 bases, with 18 bases separating them. The CDR3 sequence is 16 residues long. Germline values: CDR1 SGHAT, CDR2 FQDESV (reference sequence).

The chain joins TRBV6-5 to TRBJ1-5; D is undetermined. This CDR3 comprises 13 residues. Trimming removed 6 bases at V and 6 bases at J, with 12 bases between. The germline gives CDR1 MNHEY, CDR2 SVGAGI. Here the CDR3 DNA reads TGTGCCAGCAGCCCGTCACACAGTCAGCCCCAGCATTTT. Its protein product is CASSPSHSQPQHF.

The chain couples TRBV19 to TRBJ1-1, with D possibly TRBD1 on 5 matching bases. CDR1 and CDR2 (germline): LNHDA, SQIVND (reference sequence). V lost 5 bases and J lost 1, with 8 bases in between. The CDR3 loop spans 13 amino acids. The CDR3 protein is CASSPGRNTEAFF. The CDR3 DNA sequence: TGTGCCAGTAGTCCGGGACGGAACACTGAAGCTTTCTTT.